This T cell receptor (beta chain) was obtained from a study of immune cell composition in non-small cell lung cancer. Study-wide points: In adenocarcinoma, maximal tumour-associated clone frequency tracked TIL tumour reactivity. Shared sequences between tumour-reactive and dominant in vivo clones were not proven. Clones >0.5% enriched in tumour were rarer in adenocarcinoma (around 35%) than squamous (around 75%).

Template was genomic DNA from frozen, unsorted single-cell suspensions. Germline CDR1 MNHNS, CDR2 SASEGT. This CDR3 region has 14 residues. Trimming cost V 5 bases and J 10 bases; bases outside gene matches: 8. Produced via immunoSEQ multiplex PCR; TCRdb's table is partial and in-frame only. The sample consists of thousands of clones, about 80% of them appearing once. In regard to this clone: The antigen is not known.

The sample comprised lung tumor tissue. This chain joins TRBV6-1 and TRBJ1-4; 9 bases are shared with TRBD1. The receptor was derived from a human donor with non-small cell lung cancer. CDR3 sequence reads: CASSHRTGDGKLFF. The CDR3 region has the DNA TGTGCCAGCAGTCATAGGACAGGGGATGGAAAACTGTTTTTT.